These 13 T cell receptor beta chains were all obtained from the same sample, sequenced in a study of Graves' ophthalmopathy and Graves' hyperthyroidism. Beta-chain TCR CDR3 regions were amplified from RNA transcripts. The authors performed first-round RT-PCR with HTBI primers and then a second-round multiplex PCR. TCRdb re-called the multiplex PCR reads through MiXCR, storing one row per CDR3 protein. Of over a million distinct CDR3 sequences listed, about 36% were seen once; the top ten hold around 10%. What was sequenced was peripheral blood or thyroid tissue (not recorded which). Source of these receptors: an adult man with Graves' hyperthyroidism.

Worth noting for this clonotype: One end of the junction fails to match germline, which may point to a read error. The chain employs TRBV30 and TRBJ1-1; D remains ambiguous. Germline V gives CDR1 GTSNPN, CDR2 SVGIG (reference sequence). This CDR3 has 13 residues. CDR3 DNA sequence: TGTGCCTGGAAGCGGCACCCGAACACTGAAGTTTTCTTT. Translating it yields CAWKRHPNTEVFF.

A single count supports this clonotype. The chain employs TRBV7-6 and TRBJ2-7; TRBD1 matches at 8 bases. CDR1 is SGHVS and CDR2 is FNYEAQ in the germline V gene. This CDR3 spans 15 amino acids. Trimming removed 5 bases from V and 0 bases from J; junction bases left unmatched: 6. The CDR3 bases are TGTGCCAGCAGCCCGGACAGGGATGGCTCCTACGAGCAGTACTTC. Translation: CASSPDRDGSYEQYF. The variable domain in full, with the rest retrieved from reference TRBV7-6 and TRBJ2-7, is GAGVSQSPRYKVTKRGQDVALRCDPISGHVSLYWYRQALGQGPEFLTYFNYEAQQDKSGLPNDRFSAERPEGSISTLTIQRTEQRDSAMYRCASSPDRDGSYEQYFGPGTRLTVT.

This clonotype was seen ten or more times. This chain links TRBV5-1 with TRBJ1-2; D gene ambiguous. Germline V gives CDR1 SGHRS, CDR2 YFSETQ. The CDR3 length is 15 residues. Trimming took off 1 base at V and 4 bases at J, with 14 bases between the two ends. CDR3 sequence: CASSLRGPIPYGYTF. The DNA of the CDR3 is TGCGCCAGCAGCTTGCGTGGACCCATCCCCTATGGCTACACCTTC.

The V gene is TRBV11-2, the J gene TRBJ2-5; 9 bases fit TRBD2. The CDR3 loop spans 15 amino acids. Germline V lookup: CDR1 SGHAT, CDR2 FQNNGV. V shed 2 bases and J 5 bases; nucleotides not matched to a gene: 6. The CDR3 reads CASSLRLAGPETQYF. The DNA of the CDR3 is TGTGCCAGCAGCTTACGGCTAGCGGGACCCGAGACCCAGTACTTC.

Remarks on this clonotype: Relative to the germline gene, one junction end is altered; a read error may explain this. This rearrangement joins TRBV7-6 to TRBJ2-7; perhaps D is TRBD1 or TRBD2 (5 bases each). This CDR3 is 15 amino acids long. CDR1 SGHVS and CDR2 FNYEAQ come from the germline V gene. This chain's CDR3 is CASSLARQPTYEQYF. CDR3 DNA sequence: TGCGCCAGCAGCTTAGCGCGACAGCCCACCTACGAGCAGTACTTC.

J is TRBJ2-7 and V is TRBV13; 9 bases line up with TRBD1. Germline V CDR1 and CDR2: PRHDT, FYEKMQ (reference sequence). The CDR3 runs to 14 residues. The trim removed 5 bases at V and 7 bases at J, leaving 9 bases unmatched. The CDR3 region is CASSPAGTGKEQYF. The CDR3 DNA follows: TGTGCCAGCAGCCCGGCCGGGACAGGGAAAGAGCAGTACTTC.

Concerning this clonotype itself: Here the CDR3 omits its conserved ending phenylalanine or tryptophan, so a read error is the likely source. V is TRBV2 and J is TRBJ1-6, with unresolved D. V was clipped by 6 bases and J by 10 bases, with 19 bases between them. CDR3 size: 15 residues. CDR1 is SNHLY, CDR2 FYNNEI, per germline. CDR3 DNA sequence: TGTGCCAGCAGCAGGACTCGCCTAGGCCGCTCACCCCTCCACGTT. Its translation: CASSRTRLGRSPLHV.

The chain combines TRBV2 with TRBJ2-7; TRBD2 matches at 12 bases. The J call is doubtful: the DNA matches TRBJ2-1 better. Germline V gene data show CDR1 as SNHLY and CDR2 as FYNNEI. This CDR3 region has 15 residues. The DNA of the CDR3 is TGTGCCAGCAGTTCCGGGACTAGCGGGCGCTACGAGCAGTTCTTC. This sequence encodes CASSSGTSGRYEQFF.

This clonotype was found many times. The J gene is TRBJ1-2, the V gene TRBV11-2, with D maybe TRBD1 (6 bases). The CDR3 loop spans 15 amino acids. Germline CDR1 SGHAT, CDR2 FQNNGV. Trimming left V 7 bases short and J 4 bases short, with 19 bases between. CDR3 nucleotides: TGTGCCAGCATCGAAGTGGGGGGGCCCAGCTATGGCTACACCTTC. This sequence encodes CASIEVGGPSYGYTF.

This clonotype was detected ten times or more. The chain recombines TRBV4-3 with TRBJ1-2; D possibly corresponds to TRBD1 (5 bases). This CDR3 region has 14 residues. Germline V gene data show CDR1 as LGHNA and CDR2 as YSLEER. The ends were cut back, 6 bases at V and 4 bases at J, with 15 bases in the middle. CDR3 sequence reads: CASSQRGNGYGYTF. CDR3 coding DNA: TGCGCCAGCAGTCAGCGGGGGAATGGCTATGGCTACACCTTC.

The chain joins TRBV5-1 to TRBJ2-2; 11 bases map to TRBD2. The CDR3 sequence is 18 residues long. V trimming: 0 bases; J trimming: 4 bases; junction bases outside the gene matches: 8. Germline V gene sequence: CDR1 SGHRS, CDR2 YFSETQ. CDR3 in amino acids: CASSLASLAGGLTGELFF. The DNA of the CDR3 is TGCGCCAGCAGCTTGGCCAGTCTAGCGGGAGGTCTCACCGGGGAGCTGTTTTTT.

Worth noting for this clonotype: This may be a read error: a much more frequent sequence differs by one nucleotide. The V call is TRBV29-1, the J call TRBJ2-5; TRBD1 might be the D (6 bases). CDR3 length: 12 residues. V lost 3 bases and J lost 5, with 10 bases in between. Germline CDR1 is SQVTM and CDR2 is ANQGSEA. CDR3 DNA sequence: TGCAGCGTTGATAGGGGGATCGAGACCCAGTACTTC. It yields the protein CSVDRGIETQYF.

This clonotype turned up a few times. The chain carries TRBV7-2 and TRBJ2-5; tentative D call: TRBD2 (6 bases). The ends were cut back, 0 bases at V and 4 bases at J, with 15 bases in the middle. This CDR3 region has 16 residues. CDR1 and CDR2 (germline): SGHTA, FQGNSA. In DNA, the CDR3 is TGTGCCAGCAGCTTAGCGTCTAGCGACCGGGGAGAGACCCAGTACTTC. It translates to CASSLASSDRGETQYF.